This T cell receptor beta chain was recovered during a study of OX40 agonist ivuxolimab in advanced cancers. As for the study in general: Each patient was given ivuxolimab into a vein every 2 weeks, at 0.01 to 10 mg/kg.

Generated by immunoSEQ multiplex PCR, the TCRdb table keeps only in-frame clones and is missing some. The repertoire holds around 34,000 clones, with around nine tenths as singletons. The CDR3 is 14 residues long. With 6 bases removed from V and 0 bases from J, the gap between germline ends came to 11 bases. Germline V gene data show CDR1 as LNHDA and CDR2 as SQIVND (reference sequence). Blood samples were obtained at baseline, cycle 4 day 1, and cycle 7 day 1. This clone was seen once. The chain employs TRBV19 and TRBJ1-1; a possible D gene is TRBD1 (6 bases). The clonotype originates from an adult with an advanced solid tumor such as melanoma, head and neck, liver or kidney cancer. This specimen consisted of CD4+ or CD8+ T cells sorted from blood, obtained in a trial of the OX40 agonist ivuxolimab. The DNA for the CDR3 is TGTGCCAGTAGCCCGGGGGCCGTGAACACTGAAGCTTTCTTT. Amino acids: CASSPGAVNTEAFF.